The present TCR beta chain was sequenced within a study of Ad26.COV2.S vaccination and SARS-CoV-2 variants (TCRdb year 2021). Study-wide context: Vaccine-arm donors came from COV1001, a multicentre, randomized, double-blind, placebo-controlled phase I-IIa trial of Ad26.COV2.S in healthy adults. Dosing of Ad26.COV2.S was intramuscular, at either 5x10^10 or 1x10^11 viral particles, delivered as one shot or as two shots spaced 56 days apart. Trial participants were randomized into five groups of five: low-dose or high-dose Ad26.COV2.S given once or twice, or placebo on both occasions. A total of around 32 samples were included in the TCR-sequenced set, comprising some 20 Ad26.COV2.S vaccine recipients, 5 placebo recipients and 8 SARS-CoV-2 convalescent individuals. Sequencing of the TCRbeta repertoire served to evaluate the specificity and breadth of SARS-CoV-2-reactive T cell receptors following Ad26.COV2.S vaccination. Blinding of investigators to trial group allocation was maintained during experiments and outcome assessment.

The immunoSEQ Assay was the method used to sequence TCRbeta CDR3 regions. After extraction, genomic DNA underwent amplification by bias-controlled multiplex PCR, followed by high-throughput sequencing. Per the original workflow: To quantify the absolute abundance of every unique TCRbeta CDR3 region, sequences were collapsed and filtered. T cell fraction was estimated by normalization of TCRbeta template counts to usable DNA, with usable DNA being measured through amplification of reference genes present in all nucleated cells. Repertoire TCRs were annotated as SARS-CoV-2-specific by exact matching of V gene, CDR3 amino acid sequence and J gene to a known reactive TCR set. The reference SARS-CoV-2 TCR set was derived from MIRA and filtered for enrichment in COVID-19-positive ImmuneCODE repertoires, a step that removed public or cross-reactive TCRs. Drawing on the MIRA antigens, annotated TCRs were analysed further at the level of specific ORF or position within ORF. Depth was the summed frequency of annotated unique rearrangements, while breadth was defined as annotated unique rearrangements over total unique productive rearrangements. Two-sided Wilcoxon rank-sum tests were used to compare TCR breadth between groups. The table comes from immuneACCESS by way of TCRdb, which keeps in-frame sequences with V and J called. Part of the clones is missing from these tables; in studies checked, under half for an unresolved V gene and the rest for unknown reasons. The D gene and trimming were derived from the DNA, and the V and J assignments and clone size from that table. The sample table records approximately 420,000 clones; roughly 90% of these occur just once. The ten largest clones represent approximately 4% of the sample.

This clone was seen only once. It lacks a known antigen. Nothing much larger sits one base from this clone, and base qualities are not available. General conclusions and limits of the study: After vaccination, substantial breadth of spike-specific CD8+ and CD4+ T cell responses was reported. Comparable non-spike TCR breadth was observed between vaccine and placebo recipients, consistent with only spike being contained in the vaccine. Higher spike-specific TCR breadth was observed in Ad26.COV2.S recipients than in placebo recipients (P = 0.0014). The authors noted that the TCR breadth and depth analyses may have underestimated total T cell responses. The study was not powered to compare responses between vaccine doses or regimens.

The treatment or condition label, as the study defines it: around 19 received Ad26.COV2.S at low or high dose, single or two shots; 5 received placebo; per-sample allocation not given. For vaccine and placebo recipients, the sequenced repertoires came from samples collected on day 63 after the first injection. In Cohort 1b, 25 to 30 adults aged 18-55 years were enrolled at a single site in Boston, USA, between 29 July and 7 August 2020. Ad26.COV2.S was a replication-incompetent adenovirus type 26 vector expressing a prefusion-stabilized SARS-CoV-2 spike protein from the original Wuhan strain. Sequenced material: peripheral blood, taken in a trial of Ad26.COV2.S vaccine versus placebo. This sequence was found in a person aged 18 to 59 who received the Ad26.COV2.S COVID-19 vaccine or a placebo.

At the DNA level, the sequence is TGCAGTGCCGCGGGGGTCCAGACCCAGTACTTC. Its coded protein is CSAAGVQTQYF. The V and J segments used are TRBV20-1 and TRBJ2-5; 7 bases in the middle match TRBD2. As encoded in the germline V gene (reference sequence), CDR1 is DFQATT while CDR2 is SNEGSKA. The CDR3 numbers 11 residues from cysteine through phenylalanine. The entry retains the CDR3 DNA only, 33 bases that are in frame from base 1. Trimming leaves V shorter by 6 bases and J shorter by 6 bases, with the junction holding 4 bases beyond the gene matches.